A selection of T cell receptor beta chains follows, all from one sample in a study of blood T cell repertoires in COVID-19. TCRdb's copy holds only in-frame clones and misses some; the assay was immunoSEQ multiplex PCR. The sample yields about 68,000 clones, over 75% seen once. Specimen: peripheral blood. These receptors originate from a man aged 35 to 55 with COVID-19, enrolled during active disease. Each CDR3 is given with its conserved first and last residue. The D gene is left open where the match is weak. Some rows mark clone size as missing; the rest say once, few, many or name a class of expanded clone.

TRBV18	-	TRBJ1-1	-	TGTGCCAGCTCACCCCTCGGAGGGGACACTGAAGCTTTCTTT	CASSPLGGDTEAFF
TRBV18	-	TRBJ1-3	few	TGTGCCAGCTCACCAGGGAGCTCTGGAAACACCATATATTTT	CASSPGSSGNTIYF
TRBV9	-	TRBJ1-4	-	TGTGCCAGCAGCGTAAGCCAGGGCGGTGAAAAACTGTTTTTT	CASSVSQGGEKLFF
TRBV3-1/TRBV3-2	-	TRBJ2-1	-	TGTGCCAGCAGCCAGACACTGAGCTCCTACAATGAGCAGTTCTTC	CASSQTLSSYNEQFF
TRBV7-8	TRBD1	TRBJ1-1	-	TGTGCCAGCAGCCGAGGGACAGCGAACACTGAAGCTTTCTTT	CASSRGTANTEAFF
TRBV5-1	-	TRBJ1-4	-	TGCGCCAGCAGCGACGACAGGCATGAAAAACTGTTTTTT	CASSDDRHEKLFF
TRBV30	TRBD2	TRBJ2-3	once	TGTGCCTTGAACTCACGGGGGGGTGGCACAGATACGCAGTATTTT	CALNSRGGGTDTQYF
TRBV5-5	TRBD2	TRBJ2-5	-	TGTGCCAGCAGCCCTTCTAGCGGAGAGACCCAGTACTTC	CASSPSSGETQYF
TRBV27	TRBD2	TRBJ2-1	-	TGTGCCAGCAGGGGTAGCGGGGGCAGCGGGACCTACAATGAGCAGTTCTTC	CASRGSGGSGTYNEQFF
TRBV11-3	-	TRBJ2-5	-	TGTGCCAGCAGCTTAGGCAGACAGGTCTTTGGAGAGACCCAGTACTTC	CASSLGRQVFGETQYF
TRBV10-3	-	TRBJ1-1	once	TGTGCCAGTTCAGTGAACACTGAAGCTTTCTTT	CASSVNTEAFF
TRBV19	-	TRBJ1-3	-	TGTGCCAGTAGTACCGGACATGCTGGAAACACCATATATTTT	CASSTGHAGNTIYF
TRBV2	TRBD1	TRBJ2-7	-	TGTGCCAGCAGCGCACAGGGGGTGGTCGACGAGCAGTACTTC	CASSAQGVVDEQYF
TRBV6-2/TRBV6-3	TRBD2	TRBJ2-1	-	TGTGCCAGCAGTTCGGCGGGGGGGTACAATGAGCAGTTCTTC	CASSSAGGYNEQFF
TRBV5-1	-	TRBJ2-4	-	TGCGCCAGCAGCTTGGCGGGGATCCTAGCCAAAAACATTCAGTACTTC	CASSLAGILAKNIQYF
TRBV29-1	-	TRBJ2-7	-	TGCAGCGTTCTCAGACAGGCATCTTCCTACGAGCAGTACTTC	CSVLRQASSYEQYF
TRBV3-1/TRBV3-2	TRBD2	TRBJ2-3	-	TGTGCCAGCAGCCAAGTTTGGTCTAGCGGCCGCACAGATACGCAGTATTTT	CASSQVWSSGRTDTQYF
TRBV5-4	-	TRBJ2-2	-	TGTGCCAGCAGCTTGAGGAGGGATAACACCGGGGAGCTGTTTTTT	CASSLRRDNTGELFF
TRBV11-2	-	TRBJ1-6	few	TGTGCCAGCACCGTAGCAGGGGATTCACCCCTCCACTTT	CASTVAGDSPLHF
TRBV18	-	TRBJ1-2	-	TGTGCCAGCTCAGCCTCAGAACAGGGCAACTATGGCTACACCTTC	CASSASEQGNYGYTF
TRBV5-1	-	TRBJ1-1	-	TGCGCCAGCAGCTTGGAGAGGGGGTCGAACACTGAAGCTTTCTTT	CASSLERGSNTEAFF
TRBV30	-	TRBJ1-3	-	TGTGCCTGGGACCAAGGGGCTGGAAACACCATATATTTT	CAWDQGAGNTIYF
TRBV5-1	-	TRBJ2-2	-	TGCGCCAGCAGCTTAACGGCAGGGGTGAACACCGGGGAGCTGTTTTTT	CASSLTAGVNTGELFF
TRBV11-2	-	TRBJ2-6	-	TGTGCCAGCAGCCTCTCTACCGGGGCCAACGTCCTGACTTTC	CASSLSTGANVLTF
TRBV3-1/TRBV3-2	-	TRBJ2-3	once	TGTGCCAGCAGCCAAACACCGAGGGCCACAGATACGCAGTATTTT	CASSQTPRATDTQYF
TRBV5-4	-	TRBJ2-2	-	TGTGCCAGCAGCCACCTAACAGCCACCGGGGAGCTGTTTTTT	CASSHLTATGELFF
TRBV18	TRBD1	TRBJ1-1	-	TGTGCCAGCTCATCCTCGGACAGGGGATTTAACACTGAAGCTTTCTTT	CASSSSDRGFNTEAFF
TRBV30	TRBD2	TRBJ2-1	-	TGTGCCTGGAGTAGCGGGGTGAGCGGCGAGCAGTTCTTC	CAWSSGVSGEQFF
TRBV2	TRBD1	TRBJ1-1	-	TGTGCCAGCAGGGAATCCGGGACAGGGGAGCTAGCTTTCTTT	CASRESGTGELAFF
TRBV10-3	TRBD2	TRBJ2-1	-	TGTGCCATCAGCCTAGAGCGGGGTAGCTCCTACAATGAGCAGTTCTTC	CAISLERGSSYNEQFF
TRBV21-1	-	TRBJ2-5	-	TGTGCCAGCAGCAAAGCGCTTTCGGATTTGGGGGACAGGAGACAAGAGACCCAGTACTTC	CASSKALSDLGDRRQETQYF
TRBV27	-	TRBJ2-7	-	TGTGCCAGCAGTTTATCATTAGGCTTCGGAGGCTACGAGCAGTACTTC	CASSLSLGFGGYEQYF
TRBV19	-	TRBJ1-4	-	TGTGCCAGTAGTACGCGAGGGGGAAGTGAAAAACTGTTTTTT	CASSTRGGSEKLFF
TRBV29-1	-	TRBJ1-3	-	TGCAGCGTGGCCAGGGATTTGGGAAACACCATATATTTT	CSVARDLGNTIYF
TRBV28	-	TRBJ1-1	-	TGTGCCAGCACTGTGGGAGCGGGCACTGAAGCTTTCTTT	CASTVGAGTEAFF
TRBV6-6	TRBD2	TRBJ2-1	once	TGTGCCAGCAGTCCGAGCGGGGGGAGCTCCTACAATGAGCAGTTCTTC	CASSPSGGSSYNEQFF
TRBV9	-	TRBJ1-5	-	TGTGCCAGCAGCGTAGGAGGGGGTTACGATCAGCCCCAGCATTTT	CASSVGGGYDQPQHF
TRBV30	TRBD1	TRBJ1-4	-	TGTGCCGGACCGGGACAGGGTAATGAAAAACTGTTTTTT	CAGPGQGNEKLFF
TRBV27	-	TRBJ1-5	-	TGTGCCAGCAGAATGACAGGAAATCAGCCCCAGCATTTT	CASRMTGNQPQHF
TRBV6-1	-	TRBJ2-1	-	TGTGCCAGCAGTGAAACGTCGGGGAGCGGCACGGGGCAGTTCTTC	CASSETSGSGTGQFF
TRBV27	-	TRBJ2-6	-	TGTGCCATCGGACAGAGCGGGGCCAACGTCCTGACTTTC	CAIGQSGANVLTF
TRBV6-5	-	TRBJ2-2	-	TGTGCCAGCAGTCCGAACCAGGGTGGTAGCGGGGAGCTGTTTTTT	CASSPNQGGSGELFF
TRBV7-9	TRBD2	TRBJ2-3	-	TGTGCCAGCAGCTTAACAGCGGGGGGGCCAGATACGCAGTATTTT	CASSLTAGGPDTQYF
TRBV12-3/TRBV12-4	-	TRBJ2-7	-	TGTGCCAGCAGTTCTTCCGAGGACTACGAGCAGTACTTC	CASSSSEDYEQYF
TRBV4-2	-	TRBJ1-5	-	TGTGCCAGCAGCCTAACAGGGTCGCGGCAGCCCCAGCATTTT	CASSLTGSRQPQHF
TRBV5-1	TRBD1	TRBJ2-5	-	TGCGCCAGCAGCTCACTGACAGGGGATAACCAAGAGACCCAGTACTTC	CASSSLTGDNQETQYF
TRBV4-1	TRBD2	TRBJ2-5	once	TGCGCCAGCAGCCCTGAACCGGGACTAGCGGCCCCAGAGACCCAGTACTTC	CASSPEPGLAAPETQYF
TRBV7-2	-	TRBJ2-7	-	TGTGCCAGCAGCTTAGTTGGAGCGTACGAGCAGTACTTC	CASSLVGAYEQYF
TRBV3-1/TRBV3-2	-	TRBJ2-5	-	TGTGCCAGCAGCCCCCCCGGAGGGGGCGCGGAGACCCAGTACTTC	CASSPPGGGAETQYF